These T cell receptor beta chains were read from a single sample in a study of neurological immune-mediated disorders. TCRdb passed the 5' RACE reads through MiXCR, listing each CDR3 protein once. The sample lists 40,000 to 50,000 distinct CDR3 sequences, 1.9% seen once, with approximately 2.1% in the top ten. Sequencing was performed on PBMCs. These receptor sequences come from a woman in her forties with multiple sclerosis. Both conserved end residues are part of each CDR3. Fields, in order: V gene, J gene, CDR3 protein.

V: TRBV20-1; J: TRBJ1-2; CDR3: CSAPTGNDGYTF
V: TRBV6-6; J: TRBJ1-2; CDR3: CASSLTGPLYGYTF
V: TRBV10-3; J: TRBJ2-1; CDR3: CAMGQGMALQFF
V: TRBV21-1; J: TRBJ2-3; CDR3: CASSKMAGGTDTQYF
V: TRBV20-1; J: TRBJ2-3; CDR3: CSARDPRAATDTQYF
V: TRBV9; J: TRBJ2-7; CDR3: CASSVASSSDYEQYF
V: TRBV20-1; J: TRBJ2-1; CDR3: CSARGRTENEQFF
V: TRBV14; J: TRBJ2-1; CDR3: CASSLLGVYNEQFF
V: TRBV5-1; J: TRBJ1-1; CDR3: CASSWGNTEAFF
V: TRBV5-1; J: TRBJ2-2; CDR3: CASSLDRGDDGELFF
V: TRBV29-1; J: TRBJ2-6; CDR3: CSVETGGSGANVLTF
V: TRBV20-1; J: TRBJ2-7; CDR3: CSASDRSYEQYF
V: TRBV7-9; J: TRBJ1-1; CDR3: CASSHPTGSTEAFF
V: TRBV5-1; J: TRBJ1-3; CDR3: CASSPDFVPSGNTIYF
V: TRBV20-1; J: TRBJ2-3; CDR3: CSAMVGGRVRDTQYF
V: TRBV19; J: TRBJ1-5; CDR3: CASRKTGQGESQPQHF
V: TRBV7-2; J: TRBJ1-1; CDR3: CASSFTRDRRTEAFF
V: TRBV5-1; J: TRBJ2-2; CDR3: CASSMGTGGSGELFF
V: TRBV7-3; J: TRBJ2-5; CDR3: CASSMTPEQTQYF
V: TRBV14; J: TRBJ2-3; CDR3: CASSQWKGRSTDTQYF
V: TRBV3-1; J: TRBJ1-5; CDR3: CASSQSPDSNQPQHF
V: TRBV4-1; J: TRBJ2-1; CDR3: CDSSNSYNEQFF
V: TRBV5-1; J: TRBJ2-7; CDR3: CASNPVGGNEQYF
V: TRBV5-5; J: TRBJ2-3; CDR3: CASRSPFQGASDTQYF
V: TRBV5-1; J: TRBJ2-1; CDR3: CASSLEKGVRYNEQFF
V: TRBV12-3/TRBV12-4; J: TRBJ1-1; CDR3: CASSLELTGNTEAFF
V: TRBV5-1; J: TRBJ2-5; CDR3: CASSLNGYQETQYF
V: TRBV5-1; J: TRBJ1-5; CDR3: CASSQGDRNQPQHF
V: TRBV7-2; J: TRBJ2-7; CDR3: CASSLGRVAHEQYF
V: TRBV29-1; J: TRBJ2-1; CDR3: CSVGRTGQPYNEQFF
V: TRBV20-1; J: TRBJ2-5; CDR3: CSALAGEETQYF
V: TRBV12-3/TRBV12-4; J: TRBJ2-2; CDR3: CASSSHRDRGDTGELFF
V: TRBV29-1; J: TRBJ2-3; CDR3: CSVGARAYTSTDTQYF
V: TRBV20-1; J: TRBJ2-7; CDR3: CSASGGGEQYF
V: TRBV4-2; J: TRBJ2-3; CDR3: CASSARLAGTLDTQYF
V: TRBV5-1; J: TRBJ2-5; CDR3: CASSLAGTEEETQYF
V: TRBV27; J: TRBJ1-1; CDR3: CASSLVGQGLFEAFF
V: TRBV11-2; J: TRBJ1-2; CDR3: CASSPARDSYGYTF
V: TRBV6-5; J: TRBJ2-1; CDR3: CASSYPYGEQFF
V: TRBV12-3/TRBV12-4; J: TRBJ2-3; CDR3: CASSFRTDTQYF
V: TRBV5-1; J: TRBJ2-3; CDR3: CASSVYRVDTDTQYF